Presented here are 10 T cell receptor beta chains from one specimen sequenced in a study of vaccination effects on CD4 cells after COVID-19. ViraFEST expansion of antigen-specific CD4+ T cells with viral peptide pools preceded sequencing. Culture lasted 10 days before CD4+ T cell isolation. The person had PCR-confirmed SARS-CoV-2 infection between March and December 2020. Their antigens remain unidentified. Method: immunoSEQ multiplex PCR; TCRdb's copy keeps in-frame clones and lacks some. The data show under 80,000 clones, with 60% to 75% seen just once and over 4.5% held by the top ten. Sequenced here: CD4+ T cells from PBMCs cultured with HIV peptides, sampled before COVID-19 vaccination. As for subset: HIV-1 Nef peptide pool negative control/reference culture. All receptors come from a human donor who had a prior SARS-CoV-2 infection.

The chain joins TRBV27 to TRBJ2-7; D possibly corresponds to TRBD1 (5 bases). Germline assignment: CDR1 MNHEY and CDR2 SMNVEV (reference sequence). V was clipped by 5 bases and J by 0 bases, with 17 bases between them. This CDR3 is 16 amino acids long. The CDR3 DNA reads TGTGCCAGCAGTCCCGCGTGGAGACAGACCTCCTACGAGCAGTACTTC. Translation: CASSPAWRQTSYEQYF.

The chain combines TRBV11-3 with TRBJ2-1, with D perhaps TRBD1 (6 bases). The germline V gene encodes CDR1 SGHNT and CDR2 YENEEA. CDR3 length equals 14 residues. Trimming took off 5 bases at V and 9 bases at J, with 17 bases between the two ends. CDR3 bases: TGTGCCAGCAGCCATAGTACAGGGTTTTCTGAGCAGTTCTTC. It encodes CASSHSTGFSEQFF.

The V gene is TRBV6-5, the J gene TRBJ2-5; D not resolved. This CDR3 comprises 12 residues. The V end was cut by 8 bases, the J end by 5 bases, with 12 bases between. The germline V gene encodes CDR1 MNHEY and CDR2 SVGAGI. CDR3 amino acids: CASGQDPETQYF. The CDR3 DNA sequence: TGTGCCAGCGGCCAAGACCCTGAGACCCAGTACTTC.

This chain connects TRBV20-1 to TRBJ2-7; D is tentatively TRBD1 or TRBD2 (5 bases each). CDR1 and CDR2 from the germline V gene are DFQATT and SNEGSKA (reference sequence). V dropped 3 bases and J dropped 5 bases, with 17 bases sitting between them. This CDR3 region has 14 residues. The CDR3 is CSASLRSRDDEQYF. CDR3 nucleotide sequence: TGCAGTGCTAGTCTTCGCAGTCGGGACGACGAGCAGTACTTC.

This clone has only one observation. The chain couples TRBV18 to TRBJ1-4; D remains ambiguous. The ends were cut back, 5 bases at V and 8 bases at J, with 15 bases in the middle. This CDR3 contains 14 residues. CDR1 is KGHSH, CDR2 LQKENI, per germline. CDR3 in amino acids: CASSSLEDGEKLFF. The CDR3 DNA reads TGTGCCAGCTCATCCTTGGAGGACGGGGAAAAACTGTTTTTT. Full variable domain (remainder filled in from reference TRBV18 and TRBJ1-4): NAGVMQNPRHLVRRRGQEARLRCSPMKGHSHVYWYRQLPEEGLKFMVYLQKENIIDESGMPKERFSAEFPKEGPSILRIQQVVRGDSAAYFCASSSLEDGEKLFFGSGTQLSVL.

V is TRBV15 and J is TRBJ2-7; TRBD1 or TRBD2 may be the D gene (5 bases each). Germline assignment: CDR1 LNHNV and CDR2 YYDKDF (reference sequence). This CDR3 spans 17 amino acids. Trimming stripped 4 bases from V and 2 bases from J, with 21 bases between. The CDR3 DNA reads TGTGCCACCAGCACCAGTTACCCGGGACCTCTGACCTACGAGCAGTACTTC. It encodes CATSTSYPGPLTYEQYF.

The chain couples TRBV5-1 to TRBJ2-6, with D uncertain. Germline CDR1 is SGHRS and CDR2 is YFSETQ. The CDR3 runs to 15 residues. The V end lost 0 bases, the J end lost 2 bases, and 6 bases lay between the germline ends. The CDR3 nucleotides read TGCGCCAGCAGCTTGGATAACCCTGGGGCCAACGTCCTGACTTTC. As protein: CASSLDNPGANVLTF.

The genes are TRBV24-1 and TRBJ2-5, with D possibly being TRBD1 (6 bases). There are 13 residues in the CDR3. Trimming left V 10 bases short and J 4 bases short, with 15 bases between. Germline V lookup: CDR1 KGHDR, CDR2 SFDVKD. CDR3 sequence (DNA): TGTGCCACGAAGGACAGATTACTAGAGACCCAGTACTTC. It translates to CATKDRLLETQYF.

The genes are TRBV12-3 or TRBV12-4 and TRBJ1-6; D is uncertain. The CDR3 is 13 amino acids. The V gene lost 5 bases and the J gene lost 10 bases, with 12 bases spanning the gap. The DNA of the CDR3 is TGTGCCAGCAGTCCCTGGGGATTGTCACCCCTCCACTTT. Amino acids: CASSPWGLSPLHF.

V usage is TRBV19 and J usage is TRBJ1-2; 8 nucleotides match TRBD1. Germline V gene lookup returns CDR1 LNHDA and CDR2 SQIVND (reference sequence). Trimming cost V 6 bases and J 2 bases; bases outside gene matches: 14. The CDR3 sequence is 17 residues long. CDR3 residues: CASSIGTGIVLNYGYTF. As DNA, the CDR3 is TGTGCCAGTAGCATCGGGACAGGTATAGTCTTGAACTATGGCTACACCTTC.